This T cell receptor beta chain was observed in a study of blood T cell repertoires in COVID-19. Whole-study context: Sources were T cells, B-cell-depleted T cells, or PBMCs; the material itself was cDNA or gDNA.

The germline V and J ends were trimmed by 0 bases and 6 bases, with 17 bases remaining between them. The CDR3 has 16 amino acids. The germline V gene has CDR1 MGHRA and CDR2 YSYEKL. Per the authors' pipeline: How many nucleated cells were present was estimated from reference gene primer amplification. The assay was immunoSEQ multiplex PCR, and TCRdb's table has in-frame clones only and misses some. Clonal size and the V and J genes are those of that table, whereas D and trimming came from the DNA. The profile shows about 300,000 clones, 70% to 90% of them singletons. Participant ages covered roughly 18 to 89 years across 24 US areas. Assignment of participants to cohorts was predicated upon participant-reported clinical history.

This clonotype was sampled from a woman in her 30s who had recovered from COVID-19. The sequenced sample consisted of PBMCs or T cells enriched from blood (not recorded which). The chain recombines TRBV4-1 with TRBJ1-2; D is unresolved. CDR3 DNA: TGCGCCAGCAGCCAAGATCACGTACGGTTTTTGGATGGCTACACCTTC. The encoded protein is CASSQDHVRFLDGYTF.